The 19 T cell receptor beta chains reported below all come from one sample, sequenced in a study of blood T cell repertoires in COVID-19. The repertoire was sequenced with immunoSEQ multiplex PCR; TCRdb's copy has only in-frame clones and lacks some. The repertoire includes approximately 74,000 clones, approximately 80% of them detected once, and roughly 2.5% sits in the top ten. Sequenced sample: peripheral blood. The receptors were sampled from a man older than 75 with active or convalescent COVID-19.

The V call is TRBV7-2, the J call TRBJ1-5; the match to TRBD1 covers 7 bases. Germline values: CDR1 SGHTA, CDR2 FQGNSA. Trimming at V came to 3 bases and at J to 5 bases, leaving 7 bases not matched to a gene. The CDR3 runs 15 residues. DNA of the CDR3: TGTGCCAGCAGCTTGTCGGGGACAGTCGATCAGCCCCAGCATTTT. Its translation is CASSLSGTVDQPQHF.

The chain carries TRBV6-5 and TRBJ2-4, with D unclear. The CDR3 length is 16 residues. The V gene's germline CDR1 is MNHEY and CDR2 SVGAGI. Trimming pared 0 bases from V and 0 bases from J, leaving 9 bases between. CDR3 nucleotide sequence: TGTGCCAGCAGTTACTCTTTGGCGGTAGCCAAAAACATTCAGTACTTC. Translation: CASSYSLAVAKNIQYF.

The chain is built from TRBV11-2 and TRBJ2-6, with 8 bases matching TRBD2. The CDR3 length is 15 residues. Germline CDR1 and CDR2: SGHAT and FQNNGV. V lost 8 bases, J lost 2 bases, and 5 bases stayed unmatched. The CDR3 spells CASSGRGAGANVLTF. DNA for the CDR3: TGTGCCAGCTCCGGGAGGGGTGCTGGGGCCAACGTCCTGACTTTC.

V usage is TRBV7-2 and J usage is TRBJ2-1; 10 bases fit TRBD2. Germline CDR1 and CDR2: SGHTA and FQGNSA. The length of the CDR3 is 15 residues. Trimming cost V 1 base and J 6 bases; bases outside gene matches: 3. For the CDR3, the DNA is TGTGCCAGCAGCTTAGAGCAGCGGGGGGGCAATGAGCAGTTCTTC. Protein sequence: CASSLEQRGGNEQFF.

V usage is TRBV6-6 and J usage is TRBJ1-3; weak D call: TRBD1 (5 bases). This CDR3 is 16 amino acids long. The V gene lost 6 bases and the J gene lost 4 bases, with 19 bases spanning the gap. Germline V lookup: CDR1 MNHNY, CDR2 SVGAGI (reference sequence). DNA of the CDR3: TGTGCCAGCAGCCCCGGGGGGGTATTTTCCGGAAACACCATATATTTT. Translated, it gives CASSPGGVFSGNTIYF.

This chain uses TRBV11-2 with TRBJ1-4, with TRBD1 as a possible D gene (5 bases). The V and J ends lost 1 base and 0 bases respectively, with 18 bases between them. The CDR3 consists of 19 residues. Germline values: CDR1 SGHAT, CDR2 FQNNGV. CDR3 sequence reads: CASSLVGRTVGATNEKLFF. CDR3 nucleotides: TGTGCCAGCAGCTTAGTGGGCAGAACCGTAGGGGCAACTAATGAAAAACTGTTTTTT.

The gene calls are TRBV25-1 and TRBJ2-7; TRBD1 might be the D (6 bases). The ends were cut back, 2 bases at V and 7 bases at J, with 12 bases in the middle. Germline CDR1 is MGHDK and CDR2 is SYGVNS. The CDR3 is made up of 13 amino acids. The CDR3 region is CASSEGRGLEQYF. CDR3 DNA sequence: TGTGCCAGCAGTGAAGGCAGGGGCCTGGAGCAGTACTTC.

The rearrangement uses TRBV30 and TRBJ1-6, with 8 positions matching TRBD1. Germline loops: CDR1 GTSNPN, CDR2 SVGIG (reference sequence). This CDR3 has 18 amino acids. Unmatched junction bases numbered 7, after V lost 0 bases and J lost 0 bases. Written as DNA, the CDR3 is TGTGCCTGGAGTGTACGACAGGGGACGGGCTCCTATAATTCACCCCTCCACTTT. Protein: CAWSVRQGTGSYNSPLHF.

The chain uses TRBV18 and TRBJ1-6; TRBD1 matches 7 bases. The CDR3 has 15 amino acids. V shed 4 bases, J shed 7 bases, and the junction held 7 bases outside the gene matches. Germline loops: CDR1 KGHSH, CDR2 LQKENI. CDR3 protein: CASSRAGQENSPLHF. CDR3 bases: TGTGCCAGCTCACGAGCAGGACAGGAGAATTCACCCCTCCACTTT.

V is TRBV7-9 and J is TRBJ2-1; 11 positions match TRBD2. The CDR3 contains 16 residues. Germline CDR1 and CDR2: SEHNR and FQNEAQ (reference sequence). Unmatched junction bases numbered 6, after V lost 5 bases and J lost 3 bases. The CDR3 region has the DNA TGTGCCAGCAGCCCCGCGGGACTAGCGGACTACAATGAGCAGTTCTTC. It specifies CASSPAGLADYNEQFF.

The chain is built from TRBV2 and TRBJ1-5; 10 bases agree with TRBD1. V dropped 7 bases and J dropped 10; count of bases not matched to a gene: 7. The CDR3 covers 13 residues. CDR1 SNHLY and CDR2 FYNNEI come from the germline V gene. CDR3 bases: TGTGCCAGCAATGAGGACAGGGGGTTTCCCCAGCATTTT. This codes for CASNEDRGFPQHF.

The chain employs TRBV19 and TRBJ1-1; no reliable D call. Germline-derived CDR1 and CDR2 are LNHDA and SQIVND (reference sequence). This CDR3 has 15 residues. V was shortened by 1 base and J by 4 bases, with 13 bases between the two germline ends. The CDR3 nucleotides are TGTGCCAGTAGTATAGGGCGGAGAGGGTCCACTGAAGCTTTCTTT. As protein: CASSIGRRGSTEAFF.

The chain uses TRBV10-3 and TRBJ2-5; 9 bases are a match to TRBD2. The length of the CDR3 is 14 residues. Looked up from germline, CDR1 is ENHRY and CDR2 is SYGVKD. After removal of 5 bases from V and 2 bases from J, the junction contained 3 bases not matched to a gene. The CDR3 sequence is CAISLAGAQETQYF. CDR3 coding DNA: TGTGCCATCAGTTTAGCGGGGGCGCAAGAGACCCAGTACTTC.

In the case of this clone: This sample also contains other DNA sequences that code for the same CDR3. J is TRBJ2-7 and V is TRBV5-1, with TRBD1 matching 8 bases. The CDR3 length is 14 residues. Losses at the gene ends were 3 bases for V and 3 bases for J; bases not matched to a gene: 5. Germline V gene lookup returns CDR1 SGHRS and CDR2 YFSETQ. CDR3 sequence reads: CASSSGTGGYEQYF. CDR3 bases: TGCGCCAGCAGCTCGGGAACAGGGGGCTACGAGCAGTACTTC. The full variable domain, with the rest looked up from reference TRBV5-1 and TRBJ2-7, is KAGVTQTPRYLIKTRGQQVTLSCSPISGHRSVSWYQQTPGQGLQFLFEYFSETQRNKGNFPGRFSGRQFSNSRSEMNVSTLELGDSALYLCASSSGTGGYEQYFGPGTRLTVT.

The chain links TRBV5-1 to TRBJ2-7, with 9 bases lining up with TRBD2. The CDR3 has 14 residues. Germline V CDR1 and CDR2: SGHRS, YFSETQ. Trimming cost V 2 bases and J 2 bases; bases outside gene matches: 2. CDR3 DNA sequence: TGCGCCAGCAGCTTTAGCGGGAGCCCCTACGAGCAGTACTTC. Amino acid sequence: CASSFSGSPYEQYF.

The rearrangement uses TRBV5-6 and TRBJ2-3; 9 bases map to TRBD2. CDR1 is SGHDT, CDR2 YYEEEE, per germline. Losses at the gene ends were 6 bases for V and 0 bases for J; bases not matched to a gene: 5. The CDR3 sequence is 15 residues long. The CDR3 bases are TGTGCCAGCACCATTAGCGGGGGAAGCACAGATACGCAGTATTTT. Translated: CASTISGGSTDTQYF.

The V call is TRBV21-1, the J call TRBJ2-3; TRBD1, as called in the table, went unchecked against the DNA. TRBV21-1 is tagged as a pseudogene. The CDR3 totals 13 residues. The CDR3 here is CASSKDRVDTQYF. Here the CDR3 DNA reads TGTGCCAGCAGCAAGGACAGGGTTGATACGCAGTATTTT.

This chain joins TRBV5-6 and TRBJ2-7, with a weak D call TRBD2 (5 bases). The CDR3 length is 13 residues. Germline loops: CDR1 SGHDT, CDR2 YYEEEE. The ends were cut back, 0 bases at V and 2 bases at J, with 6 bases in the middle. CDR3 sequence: CASSLGRAYEQYF. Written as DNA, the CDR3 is TGTGCCAGCAGCTTGGGGCGGGCCTACGAGCAGTACTTC.

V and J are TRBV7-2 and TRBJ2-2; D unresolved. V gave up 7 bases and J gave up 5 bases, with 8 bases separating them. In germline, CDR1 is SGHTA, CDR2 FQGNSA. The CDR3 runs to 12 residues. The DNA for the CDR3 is TGTGCCAGCACCTCTGTAACCGGGGAGCTGTTTTTT. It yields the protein CASTSVTGELFF. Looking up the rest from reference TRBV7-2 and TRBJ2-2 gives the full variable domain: GAGVSQSPSNKVTEKGKDVELRCDPISGHTALYWYRQSLGQGLEFLIYFQGNSAPDKSGLPSDRFSAERTGGSVSTLTIQRTQQEDSAVYLCASTSVTGELFFGEGSRLTVL.